A selection of T cell receptor beta chains follows, all from one sample in a study of blood T cell repertoires in COVID-19. Clones were read by immunoSEQ multiplex PCR, and TCRdb kept only the in-frame ones, dropping some. In the table there are about 220,000 clones, about nine tenths of which are singletons. The sample was PBMCs or T cells enriched from blood (not recorded which). The receptors were sampled from a woman aged 40-49 years with acute COVID-19. CDR3s include the opening cysteine and the closing phenylalanine or tryptophan. A D gene is named only where the DNA matches it firmly. Some rows mark clone size as missing; the rest say once, few, many or name a class of expanded clone.

>TRBV2|-|few|TRBJ1-3
TGTGCCAGCACCCAAGACATTGCCTCTGGAAACACCATATATTTT
CASTQDIASGNTIYF
>TRBV28|TRBD1|-|TRBJ1-1
TGTGCCAGCAGTCTTCTCCAGGGGGTTAACACTGAAGCTTTCTTT
CASSLLQGVNTEAFF
>TRBV27|TRBD1|once|TRBJ1-5
TGTGCCAGCAGTCAGGGACAGAACTTCGATAGCAATCAGCCCCAGCATTTT
CASSQGQNFDSNQPQHF
>TRBV9|-|-|TRBJ2-1
TGTGCCAGCAGCGGCCTAAACAATGAGCAGTTCTTC
CASSGLNNEQFF
>TRBV5-8|TRBD1|few|TRBJ1-1
TGTGCCAGCAGCTTGTTGGGGACAGGGAGGAGGAACACTGAAGCTTTCTTT
CASSLLGTGRRNTEAFF
>TRBV5-1|TRBD1|-|TRBJ1-1
TGCGCCAGCAGCTTGAGAGACAGGGCGGTAGCTTTCTTT
CASSLRDRAVAFF
>TRBV5-1|TRBD1|-|TRBJ1-1
TGCGCCAGCAGCTTCGGTCAAACAGGGGGCACTGAAGCTTTCTTT
CASSFGQTGGTEAFF
>TRBV21-1|-|-|TRBJ2-5
TGTGCCAGCAGCAGCTGGACTGCTATGAGAGAGACCCAGTACTTC
CASSSWTAMRETQYF
>TRBV5-1|TRBD1|-|TRBJ1-1
TGCGCCAGCAGCTTGGGGACCGGGACAGGGATCGCTGAAGCTTTCTTT
CASSLGTGTGIAEAFF
>TRBV12-3/TRBV12-4|-|-|TRBJ2-7
TGTGCCAGCAGTGCTACCTACGAGCAGTACTTC
CASSATYEQYF
>TRBV5-6|-|-|TRBJ2-5
TGTGCCAGCAGCTTCTTCCGAGGACAGGGAGGGTCGGAAGAGACCCAGTACTTC
CASSFFRGQGGSEETQYF
>TRBV9|-|-|TRBJ2-1
TGTGCCAGCAGCGTAGGCGCAGGGAGGAATGAGCAGTTCTTC
CASSVGAGRNEQFF
>TRBV6-1|-|-|TRBJ2-1
TGTGCCAGCAGTGTCTTAATGAGACAGGCCTCTCGACATGAGCAGTTCTTC
CASSVLMRQASRHEQFF
>TRBV18|-|-|TRBJ1-1
TGTGCCAGCTCAGCGAGACTAACAGATGAAGCTTTCTTT
CASSARLTDEAFF
>TRBV9|-|-|TRBJ1-1
TGTGCCAGCAGCGTAGAATCCAGGTGGGGAGGCAGTGAAGCTTTCTTT
CASSVESRWGGSEAFF
>TRBV7-9|TRBD1|-|TRBJ1-2
TGTGCCAGCAGCCCCAATTTCCGGCAGGGGGTCTTTGGCTACACCTTC
CASSPNFRQGVFGYTF
>TRBV7-9|TRBD1|-|TRBJ1-2
TGTGCCAGCAGCCCGACCACAGGGGGCTATGGCTACACCTTC
CASSPTTGGYGYTF
>TRBV20-1|-|-|TRBJ1-2
TGCAGTGCTCGACAGGACTATGGCTACACCTTC
CSARQDYGYTF
>TRBV4-1|-|-|TRBJ1-4
TGCGCCAGCAGCCAAGGAGACTTCGGAGAAAAACTGTTTTTT
CASSQGDFGEKLFF
>TRBV27|TRBD1|many|TRBJ1-2
TGTGCCAGCAGTCTAAACCGGGACAGCTATGGCTACACCTTC
CASSLNRDSYGYTF
>TRBV5-1|-|-|TRBJ1-1
TGCGCCAGCAGCTTACGGTCTAACACTGAAGCTTTCTTT
CASSLRSNTEAFF
>TRBV5-1|-|-|TRBJ1-4
TGCGCCAGCAGGACAGACCCAACTAATGAAAAACTGTTTTTT
CASRTDPTNEKLFF
>TRBV3-1/TRBV3-2|-|-|TRBJ1-2
TGTGCCAGCAGCCCCGTAGGGGGAAGGAGTGGCTACACCTTC
CASSPVGGRSGYTF
>TRBV6-4|-|once|TRBJ2-7
TGTGCCAACGGACAGACCTACGAGCAGTACTTC
CANGQTYEQYF
>TRBV5-1|TRBD1|-|TRBJ1-2
TGCGCCAGCAGCTGGACCTACGCAAAGCCGCCAACAGGGGATGGCTACACCTTC
CASSWTYAKPPTGDGYTF
>TRBV7-9|TRBD1|-|TRBJ1-5
TGTGCCAGCAGCCGGGGACAGGGTATGAATCAGCCCCAGCATTTT
CASSRGQGMNQPQHF
>TRBV9|TRBD1|-|TRBJ2-5
TGTGCCAGCAGCCCGACCGGAGGCAGGGGGCAAGAGACCCAGTACTTC
CASSPTGGRGQETQYF
>TRBV27|-|-|TRBJ2-2
TGTGCCAGCAGAGAACTCCACAGGGCCACCGGGGAGCTGTTTTTT
CASRELHRATGELFF
>TRBV2|-|-|TRBJ1-1
TGTGCCAGTGCGCTGAACACTGAAGCTTTCTTT
CASALNTEAFF
>TRBV27|TRBD1|-|TRBJ1-6
TGTGCCAGCAGTTTAGACAGGGGATGGTCACCCCTCCACTTT
CASSLDRGWSPLHF
>TRBV6-1|TRBD2|-|TRBJ2-1
TGTGCCAGCAGTGAATTCGGGGGGGCGTACAATGAGCAGTTCTTC
CASSEFGGAYNEQFF
>TRBV27|TRBD1|-|TRBJ2-1
TGTGCCAGCAGTTTATCCCGTTACAGGGGAATCTACAATGAGCAGTTCTTC
CASSLSRYRGIYNEQFF
>TRBV7-2|-|-|TRBJ1-4
TGTGCCAGCAGCTTAGGTGGGGGCAGGGATGAAAAACTGTTTTTT
CASSLGGGRDEKLFF
>TRBV3-1/TRBV3-2|-|-|TRBJ2-1
TGTGCCAGCAGCATGTTACAGGGAAGGCAGTTCTTC
CASSMLQGRQFF
>TRBV7-6|-|-|TRBJ1-6
-
CASSSSVQGAPLHF
>TRBV7-8|-|-|TRBJ1-1
TGTGCCAGCAGCTTAGCCTACGGGGGGAAGGGCACTGAAGCTTTCTTT
CASSLAYGGKGTEAFF
>TRBV2|-|-|TRBJ1-4
TGTGCCAGCATGGCAGGGCGGACTAATGAAAAACTGTTTTTT
CASMAGRTNEKLFF
>TRBV11-2|-|-|TRBJ2-1
TGTGCCAGCAGCCTAGGGTGGACGGGGGTGTACAATGAGCAGTTCTTC
CASSLGWTGVYNEQFF
>TRBV5-6|-|-|TRBJ1-1
TGTGCCAGCAGCGCCCAGCGTGGTGAAGCTTTCTTT
CASSAQRGEAFF
>TRBV9|-|-|TRBJ1-1
TGTGCCAGCAGCCCCGGGGGGCCTTGGTCCACTGAAGCTTTCTTT
CASSPGGPWSTEAFF
>TRBV5-1|TRBD1|-|TRBJ2-5
TGCGCCAGCAGCTACCGGGACAGACAAGAGACCCAGTACTTC
CASSYRDRQETQYF
>TRBV15|-|-|TRBJ2-5
TGTGCCACCAGCAAGCGGGTTATCGGAGAGACCCAGTACTTC
CATSKRVIGETQYF
>TRBV19|-|-|TRBJ2-3
TGTGCCAGTAGTCCCCGTTCTAGGGGGACAGATACGCAGTATTTT
CASSPRSRGTDTQYF
>TRBV19|TRBD1|once|TRBJ1-2
TGTGCCAGTAGTTTGGACAGGGGGAACTATGGCTACACCTTC
CASSLDRGNYGYTF
>TRBV12-3/TRBV12-4|-|-|TRBJ1-2
TGTGCCAGCAGTTCGAGAAGAAACTATGGCTACACCTTC
CASSSRRNYGYTF
>TRBV6-5|-|-|TRBJ2-1
TGTGCCAGCGTTGGGGGGGGCCAGGGGTTTGAGCAGTTCTTC
CASVGGGQGFEQFF